One sample yielded the 32 T cell receptor beta chains listed below, sequenced in a study of blood T cell repertoires in COVID-19. Profiling relied on immunoSEQ multiplex PCR, and the TCRdb table lists in-frame clones only, not all of them. The sample consists of under 150,000 clones, less than 80% of them appearing once. Sample: peripheral blood. All receptors derive from a woman of 80 years or more with active or convalescent COVID-19.

As to this clone: A read error may account for a junction end that differs from germline. The chain links TRBV7-7 to TRBJ2-1, with 12 bases that match TRBD1. There are 16 residues in the CDR3. Germline V lookup: CDR1 SSHAT, CDR2 FNYEAQ (reference sequence). The CDR3 coding sequence is TGTGCTAGCAGTTCTTTGGGACAGGGGGCAGGCAATGAGCAGTTCTTC. Protein sequence: CASSSLGQGAGNEQFF.

The genes are TRBV5-8 and TRBJ1-1; tentative D call: TRBD1 (5 bases). Trimming removed 1 base at V and 1 base at J, with 11 bases between. Per germline, CDR1 SGHTS and CDR2 YDEGEE. The CDR3 is 15 amino acids. The CDR3 DNA sequence: TGTGCCAGCAGCTTGTATTCGGGGGGGAACACTGAAGCTTTCTTT. Translating gives CASSLYSGGNTEAFF.

The chain carries TRBV9 and TRBJ1-3; TRBD1 is a possible D gene (6 bases). V lost 3 bases, J lost 2 bases, and 9 bases lay in between. From germline, CDR1 is SGDLS and CDR2 YYNGEE. This CDR3 spans 14 amino acids. Written as DNA, the CDR3 is TGTGCCAGCAGCGCGGGACAAACTGGAAACACCATATATTTT. It codes for CASSAGQTGNTIYF.

This clone was seen a few times. J is TRBJ1-6 and V is TRBV9, with D possibly being TRBD1 (6 bases). Germline assignment: CDR1 SGDLS and CDR2 YYNGEE. The V end lost 2 bases, the J end lost 10 bases, and 16 bases lay between the germline ends. This CDR3 spans 15 amino acids. As DNA, the CDR3 is TGTGCCAGCAGCGTTCAAGGCCAGGGGTTATCACCCCTCCACTTT. Protein sequence: CASSVQGQGLSPLHF.

The J gene is TRBJ1-2, the V gene TRBV4-1, with D tentatively TRBD1 (5 bases). With 0 bases removed from V and 0 bases from J, the gap between germline ends came to 11 bases. Germline assignment: CDR1 MGHRA and CDR2 YSYEKL. This CDR3 has 16 amino acids. CDR3 amino acids: CASSQDSQGTNYGYTF. CDR3 nucleotide sequence: TGCGCCAGCAGCCAAGACTCCCAGGGAACTAACTATGGCTACACCTTC.

This chain connects TRBV12-5 to TRBJ2-1; maybe TRBD1 (6 bases). CDR3 length: 15 residues. Germline loops: CDR1 LGHNT, CDR2 FRNRAP. Trimming left V 4 bases short and J 8 bases short, with 18 bases between. Written as DNA, the CDR3 is TGTGCTAGTGGTTCGACTTTTTGGGGGCCTGATGAGCAGTTCTTC. As protein: CASGSTFWGPDEQFF. The whole variable domain, remainder taken from reference TRBV12-5 and TRBJ2-1, is DARVTQTPRHKVTEMGQEVTMRCQPILGHNTVFWYRQTMMQGLELLAYFRNRAPLDDSGMPKDRFSAEMPDATLATLKIQPSEPRDSAVYFCASGSTFWGPDEQFFGPGTRLTVL.

V is TRBV5-1 and J is TRBJ2-7; 7 nucleotides line up with TRBD1. CDR3 size: 16 residues. With V trimmed by 4 bases and J by 0 bases, 10 bases remained unmatched. Germline V gene data show CDR1 as SGHRS and CDR2 as YFSETQ. As DNA, the CDR3 is TGCGCCAGCAGCGTAAATACAGGGGCCCTCTCCTACGAGCAGTACTTC. Encoded protein: CASSVNTGALSYEQYF.

In its sample, this clone was seen once. The chain recombines TRBV11-2 with TRBJ1-1; possibly TRBD1 for D (5 bases). V gave up 4 bases and J gave up 1 base, with 13 bases separating them. The CDR3 sequence is 15 residues long. Germline V CDR1 and CDR2: SGHAT, FQNNGV. The CDR3 nucleotides are TGTGCCAGCAGCTCGACCGTCGGACAGAACACTGAAGCTTTCTTT. Protein product: CASSSTVGQNTEAFF. Full variable domain (remainder filled in from reference TRBV11-2 and TRBJ1-1): EAGVAQSPRYKIIEKRQSVAFWCNPISGHATLYWYQQILGQGPKLLIQFQNNGVVDDSQLPKDRFSAERLKGVDSTLKIQPAKLEDSAVYLCASSSTVGQNTEAFFGQGTRLTVV.

V gene TRBV27 combines with J gene TRBJ1-4, with D perhaps TRBD1 (5 bases). CDR1 is MNHEY, CDR2 SMNVEV, per germline (reference sequence). Trimming took 6 bases from V and 4 from J, leaving 12 bases between them. The CDR3 is 14 amino acids. The CDR3: CASRSTVNNEKLFF. The CDR3 nucleotides are TGTGCCAGCAGATCGACAGTGAATAATGAAAAACTGTTTTTT.

This clone was seen once. The chain combines TRBV7-8 with TRBJ1-2, with D possibly matching TRBD1 (6 bases). The CDR3 loop spans 16 amino acids. Germline lookup yields CDR1 SGHVS and CDR2 FQNEAQ. The V and J ends lost 5 bases and 8 bases respectively, with 24 bases between them. The CDR3 spells CASSQGSLDSRKGYTF. The DNA of the CDR3 is TGTGCCAGCAGCCAGGGGAGCTTGGACAGCCGCAAGGGCTACACCTTC.

This chain links TRBV7-3 with TRBJ1-6, with TRBD1 matching 8 bases. CDR3 size: 16 residues. The germline gives CDR1 SGHTA, CDR2 FQGTGA. The junction had 10 bases not matched to a gene; V was cut back by 3 bases and J by 9 bases. The CDR3, as DNA: TGTGCCAGCAGCTTTCTTCCAGGGGGCGAGGGTTCACCCCTCCACTTT. Its translation: CASSFLPGGEGSPLHF.

This clone was seen a handful of times. The chain has TRBV4-2 and TRBJ1-2; D might be TRBD1 (6 bases). V dropped 1 base and J dropped 4 bases, with 13 bases sitting between them. Per the germline V gene, CDR1 is LGHNA and CDR2 is YNFKEQ. The CDR3 totals 15 residues. This chain's CDR3 is CASSQVGGVFYGYTF. As DNA, the CDR3 is TGTGCCAGCAGCCAAGTAGGGGGAGTTTTCTATGGCTACACCTTC.

This clone has only a few counts. This sequence joins TRBV5-6 and TRBJ2-7; 9 bases agree with TRBD2. Germline-derived CDR1 and CDR2 are SGHDT and YYEEEE. The CDR3 contains 15 residues. J lost 1 base, V lost 0 bases, and 2 bases had no gene match. This chain's CDR3 is CASSLVLAGSYEQYF. The CDR3 nucleotides are TGTGCCAGCAGCTTGGTGCTAGCGGGGTCCTACGAGCAGTACTTC. Full variable domain (missing parts from reference TRBV5-6 and TRBJ2-7): DAGVTQSPTHLIKTRGQQVTLRCSPKSGHDTVSWYQQALGQGPQFIFQYYEEEERQRGNFPDRFSGHQFPNYSSELNVNALLLGDSALYLCASSLVLAGSYEQYFGPGTRLTVT.

This clone was counted between two and nine times. This chain links TRBV19 with TRBJ1-2, with D unresolved. The CDR3 loop spans 14 amino acids. Trimming stripped 5 bases from V and 3 bases from J, with 13 bases between. Germline V gene sequence: CDR1 LNHDA, CDR2 SQIVND (reference sequence). The CDR3 region has the DNA TGTGCCAGTAGTTATTCGGGGTTGGACTATGGCTACACCTTC. Translation gives CASSYSGLDYGYTF. The variable domain in full, completed from reference TRBV19 and TRBJ1-2, reads DGGITQSPKYLFRKEGQNVTLSCEQNLNHDAMYWYRQDPGQGLRLIYYSQIVNDFQKGDIAEGYSVSREKKESFPLTVTSAQKNPTAFYLCASSYSGLDYGYTFGSGTRLTVV.

The chain employs TRBV3-1 (or the pseudogene TRBV3-2) and TRBJ1-4; the D gene is possibly TRBD1 (5 bases). CDR1 and CDR2 from the germline V gene are LGHDT and YNNKEL (reference sequence). The CDR3 extends over 13 amino acids. Trimming cost V 0 bases and J 7 bases, with 6 bases left between them. CDR3 region: CASSQDRAEKLFF. DNA of the CDR3: TGTGCCAGCAGCCAAGACAGGGCTGAAAAACTGTTTTTT.

This clone was seen only a few times. The V call is TRBV14, the J call TRBJ2-7; 8 bases match TRBD1. This CDR3 has 15 amino acids. The J segment lost 4 bases and the V segment lost 5 bases, leaving 10 bases of the junction unmatched. Germline CDR1 reads SGHDN; CDR2 reads FVKESK. CDR3 nucleotides: TGTGCCAGCAGCAATCGTGGGACAGGCGGGTACGAGCAGTACTTC. Encoded protein: CASSNRGTGGYEQYF. The full variable domain, completed using reference TRBV14 and TRBJ2-7, is EAGVTQFPSHSVIEKGQTVTLRCDPISGHDNLYWYRRVMGKEIKFLLHFVKESKQDESGMPNNRFLAERTGGTYSTLKVQPAELEDSGVYFCASSNRGTGGYEQYFGPGTRLTVT.

The CDR3 coding sequence is TGTGCCAGCAGCCAATCCGGACAGGGTGTGAATGAGCAGTTCTTC. Its translation is CASSQSGQGVNEQFF. This chain uses TRBV4-2 with TRBJ2-1; 8 nucleotides line up with TRBD1. J lost 7 bases, V lost 2 bases, and 7 bases had no gene match. CDR3 size: 15 residues. CDR1 and CDR2 (germline): LGHNA, YNFKEQ.

This clone was seen just once. CDR3 loop: CASSPPGQGNYEQYF. Here the CDR3 DNA reads TGTGCCAGCTCACCTCCGGGACAGGGGAACTACGAGCAGTACTTC. The chain is built from TRBV18 and TRBJ2-7; 10 positions agree with TRBD1. The CDR3 contains 15 residues. From germline, CDR1 is KGHSH and CDR2 LQKENI. V lost 3 bases to trimming and J lost 3 bases; unmatched junction nucleotides: 5.

V and J are TRBV5-1 and TRBJ2-7; the match to TRBD2 covers 9 bases. The CDR3 runs to 16 residues. V was pared by 4 bases and J by 6 bases, with 14 bases of the junction left unmatched. Germline lookup yields CDR1 SGHRS and CDR2 YFSETQ. The CDR3 DNA is TGCGCCAGCAGCAGGACTAGCGACACCTATACGGCCGAGCAGTACTTC. This gives the protein CASSRTSDTYTAEQYF.

This clone was recorded only once. The CDR3 loop is CASSSRDRLNTEAFF. Written as DNA, the CDR3 is TGTGCCAGCAGTAGCCGAGACAGACTGAACACTGAAGCTTTCTTT. The chain employs TRBV6-5 and TRBJ1-1, with D perhaps matching TRBD1 (5 bases). Trimming shortened V by 5 bases and J by 0 bases, and 13 bases separated the two germline ends. The V gene's germline CDR1 is MNHEY and CDR2 SVGAGI. The CDR3 is 15 residues long.

The V and J genes are TRBV2 and TRBJ2-7; the D gene is possibly TRBD1 (8 bases). Trimming took off 8 bases at V and 2 bases at J, with 13 bases between the two ends. Germline CDR1 reads SNHLY; CDR2 reads FYNNEI. The CDR3 runs 13 residues. The CDR3 reads CASGGDRTYEQYF. For the CDR3, the DNA is TGTGCCAGCGGGGGGGACAGGACCTACGAGCAGTACTTC.

The chain combines TRBV2 with TRBJ1-5; D is unresolved. The CDR3 covers 15 residues. V was shortened by 0 bases and J by 2 bases, with 8 bases between the two germline ends. CDR1 SNHLY and CDR2 FYNNEI come from the germline V gene. CDR3 region: CASSEAVRGNQPQHF. Written as DNA, the CDR3 is TGTGCCAGCAGTGAAGCGGTGCGGGGCAATCAGCCCCAGCATTTT.

The chain is built from TRBV5-8 and TRBJ1-4; possible D gene TRBD1, 5 bases. Germline-derived CDR1 and CDR2 are SGHTS and YDEGEE. Trimming took off 1 base at V and 10 bases at J, with 17 bases between the two ends. CDR3 length: 15 residues. CDR3: CASSLLGPSFVKLFF. In nucleotides, the CDR3 is TGTGCCAGCAGCTTGCTGGGGCCGTCGTTTGTAAAACTGTTTTTT.

This CDR3 reads CASSRGQGLNPSGNTIYF. Here the CDR3 DNA reads TGTGCCAGCAGCCGTGGACAGGGCTTAAACCCCTCTGGAAACACCATATATTTT. The genes are TRBV3-1 (or the pseudogene TRBV3-2) and TRBJ1-3; 8 nucleotides match TRBD1. CDR1 is LGHDT and CDR2 is YNNKEL in the germline V gene (reference sequence). This CDR3 has 18 residues. The ends lost 4 bases at V and 0 bases at J; junction bases unmatched: 11.

The table lists this clone with a few counts. CDR3 protein: CATSDQRVDEQFF. Here the CDR3 DNA reads TGTGCCACCAGTGACCAACGGGTGGATGAGCAGTTCTTC. The chain joins TRBV24-1 to TRBJ2-1, with D uncertain. Germline V gene lookup returns CDR1 KGHDR and CDR2 SFDVKD. The CDR3 consists of 13 residues. The ends were cut back, 4 bases at V and 8 bases at J, with 11 bases in the middle.

This rearrangement joins TRBV30 to TRBJ1-2; D might be TRBD1 (6 bases). This CDR3 is built from 14 residues. CDR1 and CDR2 (germline): GTSNPN, SVGIG (reference sequence). The germline V and J ends were trimmed by 2 bases and 6 bases, with 16 bases remaining between them. The CDR3 region has the DNA TGTGCCTGGAGTCCCGGACAGTCAGCTAATGGCTACACCTTC. Its translation is CAWSPGQSANGYTF. The full variable domain, with the rest looked up from reference TRBV30 and TRBJ1-2, is SQTIHQWPATLVQPVGSPLSLECTVEGTSNPNLYWYRQAAGRGLQLLFYSVGIGQISSEVPQNLSASRPQDRQFILSSKKLLLSDSGFYLCAWSPGQSANGYTFGSGTRLTVV.

Within the sample, this clone is medium-sized (0.01 to 0.1%). The gene calls are TRBV4-1 and TRBJ2-7; the D is unclear. CDR1 is MGHRA and CDR2 is YSYEKL in the germline V gene. The CDR3 is 13 residues long. V was pared by 2 bases and J by 3 bases, with 8 bases between. The CDR3 nucleotides are TGCGCCAGCAGCCAAACAGAGAACTACGAGCAGTACTTC. Encoded protein: CASSQTENYEQYF.

V is TRBV11-3 and J is TRBJ2-3; 9 nucleotides match TRBD2. V dropped 1 base and J dropped 5; count of bases not matched to a gene: 4. There are 15 residues in the CDR3. Germline CDR1 is SGHNT and CDR2 is YENEEA. Here the CDR3 reads CASSLGGGALDTQYF. The CDR3 region has the DNA TGTGCCAGCAGCTTAGGCGGGGGGGCGTTAGATACGCAGTATTTT.

V is TRBV25-1 and J is TRBJ1-3; perhaps TRBD1 as D (5 bases). The CDR3 contains 13 residues. The V end lost 2 bases, the J end lost 11 bases, and 13 bases lay between the germline ends. The germline CDR1 and CDR2 sequences are MGHDK and SYGVNS. The DNA for the CDR3 is TGTGCCAGCAGTGAACGGACACGGAGCGCCATATATTTT. This codes for CASSERTRSAIYF.

The chain has TRBV30 and TRBJ1-5; 7 nucleotides line up with TRBD1. The CDR3 length is 13 residues. Germline V gives CDR1 GTSNPN, CDR2 SVGIG (reference sequence). J lost 7 bases, V lost 5 bases, and 8 bases had no gene match. CDR3 DNA: TGTGCCTGGGGGGAGGGGGCAGGGCAGCCCCAGCATTTT. The encoded protein is CAWGEGAGQPQHF.

The genes are TRBV6-5 and TRBJ1-2; no clear D. The ends were cut back, 2 bases at V and 9 bases at J, with 16 bases in the middle. CDR1 is MNHEY, CDR2 SVGAGI, per germline. This CDR3 has 14 residues. Written as DNA, the CDR3 is TGTGCCAGCAGTTACGCGGAGAGACCAACTAGCTACACCTTC. The encoded protein is CASSYAERPTSYTF.

The CDR3: CASRRTGGQTGELFF. CDR3 nucleotide sequence: TGTGCCAGCAGGCGGACAGGGGGTCAGACCGGGGAGCTGTTTTTT. This chain joins TRBV2 and TRBJ2-2; 10 bases fit TRBD1. Per the germline V gene, CDR1 is SNHLY and CDR2 is FYNNEI. Germline trimming cut 6 bases from V and 5 bases from J; bases unmatched to any gene: 6. CDR3 length: 15 residues.